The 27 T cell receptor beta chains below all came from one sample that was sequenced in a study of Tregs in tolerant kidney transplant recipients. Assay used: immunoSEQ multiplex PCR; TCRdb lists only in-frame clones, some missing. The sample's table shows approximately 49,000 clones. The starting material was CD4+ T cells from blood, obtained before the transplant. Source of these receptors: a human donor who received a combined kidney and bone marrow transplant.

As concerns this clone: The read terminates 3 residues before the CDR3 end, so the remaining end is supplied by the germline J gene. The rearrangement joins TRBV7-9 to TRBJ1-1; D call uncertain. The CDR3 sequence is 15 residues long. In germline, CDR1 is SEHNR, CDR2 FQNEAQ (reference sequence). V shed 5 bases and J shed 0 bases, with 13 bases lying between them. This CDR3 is CASSKGPIMNTEAFF. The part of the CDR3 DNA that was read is TGTGCCAGCAGCAAGGGTCCAATAATGAACACTGAA. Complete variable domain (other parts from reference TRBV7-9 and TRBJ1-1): DTGVSQNPRHKITKRGQNVTFRCDPISEHNRLYWYRQTLGQGPEFLTYFQNEAQLEKSRLLSDRFSAERPKGSFSTLEIQRTEQGDSAMYLCASSKGPIMNTEAFFGQGTRLTVV.

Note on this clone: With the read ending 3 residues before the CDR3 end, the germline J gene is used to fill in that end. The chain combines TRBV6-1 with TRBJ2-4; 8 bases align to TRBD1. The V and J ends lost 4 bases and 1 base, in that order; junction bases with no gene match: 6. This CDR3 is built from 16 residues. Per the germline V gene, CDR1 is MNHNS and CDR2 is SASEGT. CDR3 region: CASSADRERAKNIQYF. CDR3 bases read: TGTGCCAGCAGTGCGGACAGGGAGCGGGCCAAAAACATT.

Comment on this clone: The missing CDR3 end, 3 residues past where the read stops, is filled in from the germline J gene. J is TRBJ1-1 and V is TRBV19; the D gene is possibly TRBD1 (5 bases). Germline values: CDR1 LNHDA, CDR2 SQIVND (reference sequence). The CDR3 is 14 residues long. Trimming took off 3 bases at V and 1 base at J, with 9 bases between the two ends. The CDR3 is CASSILDTNTEAFF. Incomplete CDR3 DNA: TGTGCCAGTAGTATCCTGGACACGAACACTGAA.

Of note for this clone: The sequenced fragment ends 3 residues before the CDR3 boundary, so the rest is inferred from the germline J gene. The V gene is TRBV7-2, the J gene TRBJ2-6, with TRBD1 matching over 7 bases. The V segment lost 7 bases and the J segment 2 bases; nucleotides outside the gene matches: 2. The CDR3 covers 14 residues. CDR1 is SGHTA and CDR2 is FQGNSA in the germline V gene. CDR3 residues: CASTDRAGANVLTF. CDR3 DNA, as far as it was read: TGTGCCAGCACCGACAGGGCTGGGGCCAACGTC.

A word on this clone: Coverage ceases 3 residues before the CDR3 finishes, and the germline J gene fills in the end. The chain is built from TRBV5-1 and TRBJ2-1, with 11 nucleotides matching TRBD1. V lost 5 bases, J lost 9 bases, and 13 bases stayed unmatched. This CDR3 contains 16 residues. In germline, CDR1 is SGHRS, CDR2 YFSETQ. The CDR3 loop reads CASRAGGTGGVGEQFF. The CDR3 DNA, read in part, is TGCGCCAGCAGGGCCGGGGGGACAGGGGGTGTTGGTGAG.

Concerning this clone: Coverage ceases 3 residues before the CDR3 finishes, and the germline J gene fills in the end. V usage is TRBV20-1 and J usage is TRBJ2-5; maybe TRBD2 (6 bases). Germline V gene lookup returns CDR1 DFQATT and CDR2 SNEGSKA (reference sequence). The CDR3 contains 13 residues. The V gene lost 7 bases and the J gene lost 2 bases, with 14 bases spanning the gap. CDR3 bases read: TGCAGTGTCAAAGCGGGCTCTCAAGAGACC. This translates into CSVKAGSQET. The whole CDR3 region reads CSVKAGSQETQYF.

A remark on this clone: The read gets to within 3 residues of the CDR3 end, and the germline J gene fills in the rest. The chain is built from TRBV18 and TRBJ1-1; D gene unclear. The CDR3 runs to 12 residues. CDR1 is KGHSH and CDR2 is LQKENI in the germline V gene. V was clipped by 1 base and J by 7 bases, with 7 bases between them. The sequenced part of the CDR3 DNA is TGTGCCAGCTCACCACTAGGGCGTGAA. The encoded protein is CASSPLGRE. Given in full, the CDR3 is CASSPLGREAFF.

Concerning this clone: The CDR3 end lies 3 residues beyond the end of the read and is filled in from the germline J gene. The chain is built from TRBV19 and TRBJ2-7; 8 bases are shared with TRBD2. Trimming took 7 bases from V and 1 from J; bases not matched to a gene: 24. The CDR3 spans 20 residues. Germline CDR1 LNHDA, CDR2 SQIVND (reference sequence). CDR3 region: CASKVAPGQGSTSESYEQYF. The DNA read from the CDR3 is TGTGCCAGTAAAGTTGCGCCCGGACAAGGGTCGACTAGCGAGTCCTACGAG.

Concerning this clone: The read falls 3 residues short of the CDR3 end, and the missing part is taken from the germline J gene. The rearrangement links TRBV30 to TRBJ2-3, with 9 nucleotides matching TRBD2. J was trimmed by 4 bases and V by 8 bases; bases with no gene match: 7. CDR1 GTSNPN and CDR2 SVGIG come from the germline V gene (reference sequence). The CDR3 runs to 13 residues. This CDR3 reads CAGIAGAPDTQYF. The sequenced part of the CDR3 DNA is TGTGCCGGAATAGCGGGAGCACCAGATACG.

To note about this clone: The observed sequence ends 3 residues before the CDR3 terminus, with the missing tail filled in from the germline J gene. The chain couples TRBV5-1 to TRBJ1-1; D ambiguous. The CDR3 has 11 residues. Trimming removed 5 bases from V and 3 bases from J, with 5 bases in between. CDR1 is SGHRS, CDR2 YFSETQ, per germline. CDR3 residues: CASRGDTEAFF. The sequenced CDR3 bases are TGCGCCAGCAGAGGTGACACTGAA.

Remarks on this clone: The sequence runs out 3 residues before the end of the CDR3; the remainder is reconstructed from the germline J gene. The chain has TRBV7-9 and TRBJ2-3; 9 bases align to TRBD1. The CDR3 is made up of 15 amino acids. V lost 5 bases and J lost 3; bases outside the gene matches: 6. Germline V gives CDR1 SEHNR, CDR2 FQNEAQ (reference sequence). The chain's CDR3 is CASSVTGTGTDTQYF. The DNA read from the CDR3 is TGTGCCAGCAGCGTAACCGGGACAGGGACAGATACG.

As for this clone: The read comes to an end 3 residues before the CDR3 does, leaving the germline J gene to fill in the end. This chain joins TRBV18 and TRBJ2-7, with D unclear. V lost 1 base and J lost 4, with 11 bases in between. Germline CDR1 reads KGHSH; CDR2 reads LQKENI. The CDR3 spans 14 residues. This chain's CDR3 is CASSPQLSDYEQYF. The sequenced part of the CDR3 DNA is TGTGCCAGCTCACCACAACTGTCCGATTACGAG.

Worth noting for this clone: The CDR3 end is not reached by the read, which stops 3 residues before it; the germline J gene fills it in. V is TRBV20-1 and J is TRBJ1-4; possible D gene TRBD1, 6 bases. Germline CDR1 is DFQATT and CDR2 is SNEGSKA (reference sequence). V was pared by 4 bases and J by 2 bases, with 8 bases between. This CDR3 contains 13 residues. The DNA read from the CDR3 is TGCAGTGCTATCAGGGGCACTAATGAAAAA. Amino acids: CSAIRGTNEK. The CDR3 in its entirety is CSAIRGTNEKLFF.

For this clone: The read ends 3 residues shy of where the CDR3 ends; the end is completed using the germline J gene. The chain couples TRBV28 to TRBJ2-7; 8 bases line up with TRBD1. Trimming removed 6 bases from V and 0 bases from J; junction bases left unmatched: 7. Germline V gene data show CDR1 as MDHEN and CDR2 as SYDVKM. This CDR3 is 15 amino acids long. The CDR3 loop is CASSTGTGHSYEQYF. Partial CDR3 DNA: TGTGCCAGCAGCACCGGGACAGGTCACTCCTACGAG.

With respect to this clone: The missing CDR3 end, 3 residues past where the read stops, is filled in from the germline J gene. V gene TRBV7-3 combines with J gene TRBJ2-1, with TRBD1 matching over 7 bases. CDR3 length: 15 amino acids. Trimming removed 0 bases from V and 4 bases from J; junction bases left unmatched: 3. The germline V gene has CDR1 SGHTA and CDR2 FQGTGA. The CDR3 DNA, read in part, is TGTGCCAGCAGCTTAACGGGACAGTCATACAATGAG. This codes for CASSLTGQSYNE. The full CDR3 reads CASSLTGQSYNEQFF.

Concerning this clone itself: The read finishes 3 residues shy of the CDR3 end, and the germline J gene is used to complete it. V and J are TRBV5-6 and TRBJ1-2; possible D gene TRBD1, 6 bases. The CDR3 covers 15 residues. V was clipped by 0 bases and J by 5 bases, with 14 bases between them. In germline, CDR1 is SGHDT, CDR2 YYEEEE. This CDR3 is CASSLGRGAHYGYTF. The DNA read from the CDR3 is TGTGCCAGCAGCTTGGGGCGGGGGGCTCATTATGGC.

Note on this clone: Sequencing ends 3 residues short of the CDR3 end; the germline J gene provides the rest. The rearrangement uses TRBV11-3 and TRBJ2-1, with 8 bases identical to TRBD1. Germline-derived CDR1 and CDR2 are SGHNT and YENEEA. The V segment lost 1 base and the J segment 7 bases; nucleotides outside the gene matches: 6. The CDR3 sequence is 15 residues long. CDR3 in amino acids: CASSLGQGLKNEQFF. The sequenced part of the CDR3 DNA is TGTGCCAGCAGCTTAGGACAGGGGTTAAAGAATGAG.

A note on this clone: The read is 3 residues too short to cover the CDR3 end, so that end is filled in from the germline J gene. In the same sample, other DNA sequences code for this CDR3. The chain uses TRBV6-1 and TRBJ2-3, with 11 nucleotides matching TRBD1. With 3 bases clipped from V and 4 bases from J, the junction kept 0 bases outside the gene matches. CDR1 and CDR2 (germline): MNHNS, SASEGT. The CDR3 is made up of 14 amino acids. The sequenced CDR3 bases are TGTGCCAGCAGTGAGGGACAGGGGGCAGATACG. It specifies CASSEGQGADT. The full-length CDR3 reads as CASSEGQGADTQYF.

The CDR3: CASSLSGGVGTQYF. The part of the CDR3 DNA that was read is TGTGCCAGCAGCTTAAGCGGCGGGGTAGGGACC. This sequence joins TRBV7-3 and TRBJ2-5, with TRBD2 as a possible D gene (6 bases). The read ends 3 residues before the CDR3 terminus; that terminus is restored from the germline J gene. The CDR3 extends over 14 amino acids. V shed 1 base and J shed 7 bases, with 13 bases lying between them. The germline V gene has CDR1 SGHTA and CDR2 FQGTGA.

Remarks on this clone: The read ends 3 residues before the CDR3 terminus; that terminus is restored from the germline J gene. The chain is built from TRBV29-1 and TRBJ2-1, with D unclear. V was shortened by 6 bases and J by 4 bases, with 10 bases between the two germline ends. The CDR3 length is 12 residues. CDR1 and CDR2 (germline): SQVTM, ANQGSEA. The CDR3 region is CSVQPRYNEQFF. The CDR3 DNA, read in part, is TGCAGCGTCCAGCCTAGATACAATGAG.

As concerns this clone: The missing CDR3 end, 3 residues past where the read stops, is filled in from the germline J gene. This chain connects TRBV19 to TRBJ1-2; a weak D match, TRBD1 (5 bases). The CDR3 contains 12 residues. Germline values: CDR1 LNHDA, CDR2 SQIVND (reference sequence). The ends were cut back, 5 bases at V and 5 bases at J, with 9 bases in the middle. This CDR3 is CASSPRQYGYTF. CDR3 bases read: TGTGCCAGTAGTCCCCGACAGTATGGC.

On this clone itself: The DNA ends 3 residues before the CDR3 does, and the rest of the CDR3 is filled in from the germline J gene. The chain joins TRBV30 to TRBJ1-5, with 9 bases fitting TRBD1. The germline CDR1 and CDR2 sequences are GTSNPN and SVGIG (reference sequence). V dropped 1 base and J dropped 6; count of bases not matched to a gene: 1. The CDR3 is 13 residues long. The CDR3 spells CAWSGQGVQPQHF. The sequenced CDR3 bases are TGTGCCTGGAGTGGACAGGGGGTTCAGCCC.

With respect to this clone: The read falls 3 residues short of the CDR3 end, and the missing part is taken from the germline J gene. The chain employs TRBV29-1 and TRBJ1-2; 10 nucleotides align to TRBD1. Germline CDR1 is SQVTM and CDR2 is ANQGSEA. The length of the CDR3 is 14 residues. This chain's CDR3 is CSVTGGTTGGGYTF. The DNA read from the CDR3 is TGCAGCGTGACAGGGGGCACTACGGGGGGAGGC.

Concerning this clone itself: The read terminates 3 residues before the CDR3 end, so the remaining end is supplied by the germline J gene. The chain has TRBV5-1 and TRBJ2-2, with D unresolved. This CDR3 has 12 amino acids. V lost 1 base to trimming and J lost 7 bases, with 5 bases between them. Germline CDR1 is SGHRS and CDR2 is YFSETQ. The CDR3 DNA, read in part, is TGCGCCAGCAGCTTGTTCAGCGGGGAG. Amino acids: CASSLFSGE. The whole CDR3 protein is CASSLFSGELFF.

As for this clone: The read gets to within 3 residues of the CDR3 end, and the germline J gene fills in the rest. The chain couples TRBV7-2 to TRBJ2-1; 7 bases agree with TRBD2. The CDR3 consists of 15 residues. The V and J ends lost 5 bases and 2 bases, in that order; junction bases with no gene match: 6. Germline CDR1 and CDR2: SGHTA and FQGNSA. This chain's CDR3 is CASSPRAGTYNEQFF. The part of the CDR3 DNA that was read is TGTGCCAGCAGCCCGAGAGCGGGAACCTACAATGAG.

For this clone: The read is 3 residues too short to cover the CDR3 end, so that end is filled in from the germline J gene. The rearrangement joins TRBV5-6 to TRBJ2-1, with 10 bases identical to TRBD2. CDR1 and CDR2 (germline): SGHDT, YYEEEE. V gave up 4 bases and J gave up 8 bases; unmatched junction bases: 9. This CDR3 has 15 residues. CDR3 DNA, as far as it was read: TGTGCCAGCAGCCCCCCAGCGGGAGGGAGCCATGAG. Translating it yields CASSPPAGGSHE. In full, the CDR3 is CASSPPAGGSHEQFF.

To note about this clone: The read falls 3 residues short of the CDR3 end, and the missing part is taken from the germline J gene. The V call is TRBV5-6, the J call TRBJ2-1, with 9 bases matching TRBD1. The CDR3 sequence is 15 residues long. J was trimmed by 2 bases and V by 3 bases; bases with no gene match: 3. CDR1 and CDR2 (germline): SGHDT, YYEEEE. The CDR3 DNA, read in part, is TGTGCCAGCAGCTGGGGACAGGGTACCTACAATGAG. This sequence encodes CASSWGQGTYNE. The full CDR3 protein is CASSWGQGTYNEQFF. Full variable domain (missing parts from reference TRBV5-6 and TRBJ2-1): DAGVTQSPTHLIKTRGQQVTLRCSPKSGHDTVSWYQQALGQGPQFIFQYYEEEERQRGNFPDRFSGHQFPNYSSELNVNALLLGDSALYLCASSWGQGTYNEQFFGPGTRLTVL.